The T cell receptor (beta chain) described here comes from a study of blood T cells in healthy people across ages. Study as a whole: The template switching approach captured approximately one barcoded beta molecule for every two T cells.

This clonotype was observed at least ten times. A second PCR, run for 7 to 11 cycles, used a sample-barcoded 5' primer plus a J-beta primer mix. Samples each returned at least 2.5 million CDR3-containing paired-end reads. TCRdb processed the 5' RACE reads anew with MiXCR; each CDR3 protein has one entry. The sample has 1.5 million to 2 million distinct CDR3 sequences, about 30% seen once. Every donor contributed around 10 milliliters of peripheral blood by blood draw. Isolating PBMCs gave at least 6.5 million of these cells per sample. From germline, CDR1 is SQVTM and CDR2 ANQGSEA. The length of the CDR3 is 12 residues. With 8 bases removed from V and 2 bases from J, the gap between germline ends came to 11 bases.

The rearrangement links TRBV29-1 to TRBJ2-3, with D possibly matching TRBD1 (5 bases). The sequenced sample consisted of blood. The receptor's source is a woman between 25 and 40 years old in good health. The CDR3 DNA is TGCAGCATTTACAGGTACACAGATACGCAGTATTTT. This encodes CSIYRYTDTQYF.